The rows below give T cell receptor beta chains drawn from one sample of a study of cytomegalovirus exposure and HLA in healthy donors. TCRdb's table, derived via immunoSEQ multiplex PCR, lists solely in-frame clones and lacks some. The sample yields under 200,000 clones, about four fifths seen once. The sequenced material came from PBMCs. These receptors all come from a male donor in good health and CMV-seronegative. Both conserved end residues are part of each CDR3. Fields, in order: clone size, D gene, CDR3 length, V gene, J gene, CDR3 DNA, CDR3 protein. D genes are given only for firm matches. Only some rows state a clone size, as once, few, many or a class for expanded clones.

>once|NA|17|TRBV7-9|TRBJ2-6
TGTTCCAGCAGCCGCAACAGGACAAACTCTGGGGCCAACGTCCTGACTTTC
CSSSRNRTNSGANVLTF
>NA|NA|15|TRBV28|TRBJ1-2
TGTGCCAGCCAAGTTAGCGGGGGGCGTTTTCATGGCTACACCTTC
CASQVSGGRFHGYTF
>NA|NA|12|TRBV5-1|TRBJ2-2
TGCGCCAGCAGCTCCCGCACCGGGGAGCTGTTTTTT
CASSSRTGELFF
>NA|NA|15|TRBV2|TRBJ2-7
TGTGCCACCATTAAAACACAGGGATCTCCCTACGAGCAGTACTTC
CATIKTQGSPYEQYF
>NA|NA|15|TRBV6-5|TRBJ2-7
TGTGCCAGCAGTTACTCGTCCGTCCTCCGCTACGAGCAGTACTTC
CASSYSSVLRYEQYF
>once|NA|12|TRBV27|TRBJ2-5
TGTGCCAGCAGTACGGTCGGGGAGACCCAGTACTTC
CASSTVGETQYF
>NA|TRBD1|13|TRBV11-1|TRBJ2-2
TGTGCCAGCAGCCCGGCCGGGACAGGGAGTCCGTTTTTT
CASSPAGTGSPFF
>NA|TRBD1|19|TRBV19|TRBJ1-3
TGTGCCAGTAGACCGATGACAGGGCCCTTATCGAGCTCTGGAAACACCATATATTTT
CASRPMTGPLSSSGNTIYF
>NA|NA|15|TRBV6-1|TRBJ2-1
TGTGCCAGCGGACAAGAGGGGGGGTCCTACAATGAGCAGTTCTTC
CASGQEGGSYNEQFF
>NA|TRBD1|16|TRBV5-1|TRBJ1-1
TGCGCCAGCAGCTTGGAGGCCACCGGGACAGTGGGTGAAGCTTTCTTT
CASSLEATGTVGEAFF
>NA|TRBD1|14|TRBV7-9|TRBJ2-7
TGTGCCAGCAGCTCGGACAGGGAATCTGACGAGCAGTACTTC
CASSSDRESDEQYF
>NA|TRBD2|12|TRBV5-4|TRBJ2-7
TGTGCCAGCAACGGGGGGGCGGGCGAGCAGTACTTC
CASNGGAGEQYF
>NA|TRBD1|15|TRBV6-5|TRBJ1-1
TGTGCCAGCAGTCGTACAGGGGAAGTGAACACTGAAGCTTTCTTT
CASSRTGEVNTEAFF